This TCR beta chain was sequenced during a study of shared clonotypes between healthy human individuals. Study-level results: Apart from blood, nothing was sampled; tissue repertoires likely differ.

This clone was found many times. Its antigen remains unknown. The deep-level immunoSEQ assay was used. In the authors' methods: ImmunoSEQ junction-only sequences lacked quality scores, so their filtering differed. Here immunoSEQ multiplex PCR was the method, and the copy in TCRdb shows in-frame clones only, minus some. From that table come the V and J calls and clone size; the DNA was used to work out D and trimming. The sample lists about 490,000 clones, less than 80% seen once, with under 15% in the top ten. CDR1 and CDR2 (germline): SNHLY, FYNNEI. The CDR3 has 13 amino acids. V lost 6 bases to trimming and J lost 2 bases, with 11 bases between them.

Sequencing was carried out using PBMCs. The chain has TRBV2 and TRBJ2-7, with D perhaps matching TRBD1 (5 bases). This TCR came from a woman aged 40 to 50 in good health. Some clones in this sample may be carry-over from other donors' samples. CDR3 DNA: TGTGCCAGCAGGGGGCAAACACCCTACGAGCAGTACTTC. This encodes CASRGQTPYEQYF. Looking up the rest from reference TRBV2 and TRBJ2-7 gives the full variable domain: EPEVTQTPSHQVTQMGQEVILRCVPISNHLYFYWYRQILGQKVEFLVSFYNNEISEKSEIFDDQFSVERPDGSNFTLKIRSTKLEDSAMYFCASRGQTPYEQYFGPGTRLTVT.